This T cell receptor (beta chain) was profiled in a study of Ad26.COV2.S vaccination and SARS-CoV-2 variants. Concerning this clone itself: Its target is not known.

Sequencing was performed with immunoSEQ multiplex PCR; in TCRdb, only in-frame clones are kept and a portion is missing. This sample has 120,000 to 150,000 clones; 86% occur once, and the top ten carry about 5%. Study conclusions and caveats: With respect to non-spike TCR breadth, vaccine and placebo recipients were similar. People given the vaccine had a wider spike-specific TCR breadth than placebo recipients did.

The CDR3 covers 13 residues. Trimming cost V 4 bases and J 10 bases; bases outside gene matches: 9. Germline V gives CDR1 MDHEN, CDR2 SYDVKM. Sample: peripheral blood, taken after recovery from COVID-19. V and J are TRBV28 and TRBJ1-1, with TRBD1 matching 7 bases. This TCR derives from a human donor who had recovered from COVID-19. CDR3 sequence reads: CASSSQPRTGAFF. DNA for the CDR3: TGTGCCAGCAGTTCCCAACCACGGACAGGAGCTTTCTTT. Complete variable domain (other parts from reference TRBV28 and TRBJ1-1): DVKVTQSSRYLVKRTGEKVFLECVQDMDHENMFWYRQDPGLGLRLIYFSYDVKMKEKGDIPEGYSVSREKKERFSLILESASTNQTSMYLCASSSQPRTGAFFGQGTRLTVV.